The rows below give T cell receptor beta chains drawn from one sample of a study of T cells in Graves' hyperthyroidism and ophthalmopathy. Each CDR3 protein gets one entry after TCRdb re-called the multiplex PCR reads with MiXCR. The sample contains around 420,000 distinct CDR3 sequences, approximately 14% of which appear only once. Sequenced material: blood. These TCRs come from a woman between 18 and 29 years old with Graves' hyperthyroidism. CDR3s include the opening cysteine and the closing phenylalanine or tryptophan. The order of the fields is J gene, V gene, CDR3 protein.

>TRBJ2-3|TRBV4-1
CASSQDPREDTQYF
>TRBJ2-7|TRBV6-1
CASSSYRSRSYEQYF
>TRBJ2-7|TRBV28
CASGRTYLREQYF
>TRBJ2-1|TRBV5-1
CASSLGTHNEQFF
>TRBJ1-2|TRBV9
CASSLGPGGGYTF
>TRBJ2-5|TRBV20-1
CSATGTSGMTQYF
>TRBJ2-2|TRBV2
CASRSSGSGTGELFF
>TRBJ2-4|TRBV5-4
CASSLGGKNIQYF
>TRBJ1-4|TRBV20-1
CSARGQGSEKLFF
>TRBJ1-2|TRBV9
CASSVLTGANYGYTF
>TRBJ1-1|TRBV7-9
CASSLGTAMATEAFF
>TRBJ1-6|TRBV9
CASSGTGTSNSPLHF
>TRBJ2-2|TRBV28
CASRRGDTGELFF
>TRBJ1-1|TRBV28
CASCQQGDAEAFF
>TRBJ2-3|TRBV20-1
CSATGSGSTDTQYF
>TRBJ2-1|TRBV18
CASSPGRDGGSYNEQFF
>TRBJ1-5|TRBV12-3/TRBV12-4
CASSLTQQGAQPQHF
>TRBJ2-1|TRBV4-3
CASSQDYGAGAAEQFF